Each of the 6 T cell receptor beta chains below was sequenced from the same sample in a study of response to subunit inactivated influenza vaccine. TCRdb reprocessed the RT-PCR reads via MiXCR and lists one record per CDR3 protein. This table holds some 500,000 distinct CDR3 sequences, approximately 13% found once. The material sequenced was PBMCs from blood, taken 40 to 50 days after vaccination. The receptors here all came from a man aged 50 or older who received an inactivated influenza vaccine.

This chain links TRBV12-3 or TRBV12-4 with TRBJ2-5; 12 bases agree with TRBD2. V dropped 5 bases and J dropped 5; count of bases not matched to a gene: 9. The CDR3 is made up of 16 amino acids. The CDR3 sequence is CASSTRTSGTFETQYF. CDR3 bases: TGTGCCAGCAGTACCAGGACTAGCGGGACCTTTGAGACCCAGTACTTC.

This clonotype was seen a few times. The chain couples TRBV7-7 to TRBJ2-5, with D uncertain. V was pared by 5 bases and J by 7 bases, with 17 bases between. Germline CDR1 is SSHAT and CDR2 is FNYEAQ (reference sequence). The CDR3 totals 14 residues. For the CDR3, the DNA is TGTGCCAGCAGCCACCCAGGAGAAGTCGGGACCCAGTACTTC. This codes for CASSHPGEVGTQYF.

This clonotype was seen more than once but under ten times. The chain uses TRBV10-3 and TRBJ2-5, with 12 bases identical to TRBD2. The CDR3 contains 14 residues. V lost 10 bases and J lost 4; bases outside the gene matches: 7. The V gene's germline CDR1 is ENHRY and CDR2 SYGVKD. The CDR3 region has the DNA TGTGCCACCAAGACTAGCGGGAGTCGAGAGACCCAGTACTTC. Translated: CATKTSGSRETQYF.

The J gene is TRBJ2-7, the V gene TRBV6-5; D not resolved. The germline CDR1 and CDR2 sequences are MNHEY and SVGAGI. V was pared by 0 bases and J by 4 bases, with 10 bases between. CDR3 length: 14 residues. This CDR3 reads CASSYSTPVYEQYF. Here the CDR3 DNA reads TGTGCCAGCAGTTACTCGACTCCCGTATACGAGCAGTACTTC.

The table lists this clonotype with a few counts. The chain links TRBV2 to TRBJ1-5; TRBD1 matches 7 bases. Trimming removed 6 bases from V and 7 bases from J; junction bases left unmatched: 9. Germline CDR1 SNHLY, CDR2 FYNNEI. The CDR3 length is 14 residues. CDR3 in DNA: TGTGCCAGCAGCCGTGACAGGGATTTGCAGCCCCAGCATTTT. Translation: CASSRDRDLQPQHF.

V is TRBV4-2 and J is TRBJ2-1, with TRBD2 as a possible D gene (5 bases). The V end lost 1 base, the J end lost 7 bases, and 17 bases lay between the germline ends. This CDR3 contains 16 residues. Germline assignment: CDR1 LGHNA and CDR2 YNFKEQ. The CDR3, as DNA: TGTGCCAGCAGCCAAGCGGAGGTCGACGGTGGGAATGAGCAGTTCTTC. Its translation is CASSQAEVDGGNEQFF.